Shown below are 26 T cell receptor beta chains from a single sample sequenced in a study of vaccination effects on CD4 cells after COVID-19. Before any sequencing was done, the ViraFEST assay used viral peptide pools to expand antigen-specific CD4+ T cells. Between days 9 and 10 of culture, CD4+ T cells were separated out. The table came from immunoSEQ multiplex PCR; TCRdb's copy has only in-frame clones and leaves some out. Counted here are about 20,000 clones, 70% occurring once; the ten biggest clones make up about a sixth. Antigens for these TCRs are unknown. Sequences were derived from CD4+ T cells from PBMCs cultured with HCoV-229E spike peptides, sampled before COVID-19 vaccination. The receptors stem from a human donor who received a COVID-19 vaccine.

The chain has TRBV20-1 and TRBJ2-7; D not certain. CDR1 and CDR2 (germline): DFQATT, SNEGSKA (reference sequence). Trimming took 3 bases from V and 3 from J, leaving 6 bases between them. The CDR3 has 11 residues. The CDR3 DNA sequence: TGCAGTGCTAGGCACAGCTACGAGCAGTACTTC. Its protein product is CSARHSYEQYF.

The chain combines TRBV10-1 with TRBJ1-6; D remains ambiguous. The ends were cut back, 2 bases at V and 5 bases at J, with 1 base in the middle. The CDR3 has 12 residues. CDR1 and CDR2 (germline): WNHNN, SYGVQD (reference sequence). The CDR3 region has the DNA TGCGCCAGCAGTGAGGATAATTCACCCCTCCACTTT. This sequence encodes CASSEDNSPLHF.

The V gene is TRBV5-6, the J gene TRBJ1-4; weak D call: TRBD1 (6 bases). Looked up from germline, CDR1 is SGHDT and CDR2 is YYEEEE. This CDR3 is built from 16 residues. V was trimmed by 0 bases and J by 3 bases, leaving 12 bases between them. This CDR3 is CASSLGRGLSNEKLFF. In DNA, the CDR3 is TGTGCCAGCAGCTTGGGGCGGGGGCTGTCTAATGAAAAACTGTTTTTT.

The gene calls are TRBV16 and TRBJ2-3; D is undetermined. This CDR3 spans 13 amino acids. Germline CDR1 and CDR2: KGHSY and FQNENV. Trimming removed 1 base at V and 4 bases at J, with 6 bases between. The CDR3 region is CASSQYVSDTQYF. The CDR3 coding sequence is TGTGCCAGCAGCCAATACGTGTCAGATACGCAGTATTTT.

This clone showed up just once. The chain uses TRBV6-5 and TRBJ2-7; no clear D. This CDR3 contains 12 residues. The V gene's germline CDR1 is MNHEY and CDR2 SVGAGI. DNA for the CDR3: TGTGGTTTGACAACCTCCCGCTACGAGCAGTACTTC. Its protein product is CGLTTSRYEQYF.

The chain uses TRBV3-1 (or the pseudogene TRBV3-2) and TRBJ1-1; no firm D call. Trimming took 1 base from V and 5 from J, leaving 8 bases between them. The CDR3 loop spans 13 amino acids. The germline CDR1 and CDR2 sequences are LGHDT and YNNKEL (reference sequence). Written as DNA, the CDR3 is TGTGCCAGCAGCCAAGGACGGGGAACTGAAGCTTTCTTT. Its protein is CASSQGRGTEAFF.

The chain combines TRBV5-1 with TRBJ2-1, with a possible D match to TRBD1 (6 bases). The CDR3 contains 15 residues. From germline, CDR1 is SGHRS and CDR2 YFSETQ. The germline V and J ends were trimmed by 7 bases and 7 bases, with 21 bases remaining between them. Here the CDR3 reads CASQELQGAMNEQFF. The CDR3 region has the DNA TGCGCCAGCCAGGAATTACAGGGAGCGATGAATGAGCAGTTCTTC.

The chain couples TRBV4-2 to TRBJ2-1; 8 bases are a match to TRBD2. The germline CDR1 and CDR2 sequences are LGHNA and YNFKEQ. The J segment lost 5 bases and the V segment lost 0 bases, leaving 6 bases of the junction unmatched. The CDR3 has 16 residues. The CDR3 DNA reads TGTGCCAGCAGCCAAGATCGAGCGGGAGCGGACAATGAGCAGTTCTTC. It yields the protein CASSQDRAGADNEQFF.

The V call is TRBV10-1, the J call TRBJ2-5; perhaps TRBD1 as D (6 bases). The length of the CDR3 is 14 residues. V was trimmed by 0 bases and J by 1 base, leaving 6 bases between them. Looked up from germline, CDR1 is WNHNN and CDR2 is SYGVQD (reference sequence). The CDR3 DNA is TGCGCCAGCAGTGAGTCGACAGGCCAAGAGACCCAGTACTTC. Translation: CASSESTGQETQYF.

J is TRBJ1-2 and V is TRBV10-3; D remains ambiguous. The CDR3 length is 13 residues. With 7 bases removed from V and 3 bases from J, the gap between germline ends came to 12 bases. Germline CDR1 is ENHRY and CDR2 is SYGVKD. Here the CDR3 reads CAITRTPHYGYTF. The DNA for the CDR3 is TGTGCCATCACTAGGACTCCTCACTATGGCTACACCTTC.

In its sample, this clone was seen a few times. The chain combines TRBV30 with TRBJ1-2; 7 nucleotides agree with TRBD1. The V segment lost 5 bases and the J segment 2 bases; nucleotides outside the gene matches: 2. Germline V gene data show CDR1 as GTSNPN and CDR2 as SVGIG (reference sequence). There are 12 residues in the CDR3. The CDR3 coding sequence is TGTGCCTGGTCGACAGGGAACTATGGCTACACCTTC. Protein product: CAWSTGNYGYTF.

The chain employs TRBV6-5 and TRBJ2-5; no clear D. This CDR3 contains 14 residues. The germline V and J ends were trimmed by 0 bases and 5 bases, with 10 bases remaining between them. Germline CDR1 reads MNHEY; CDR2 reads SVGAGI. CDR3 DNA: TGTGCCAGCAGTTACTCGTGGAAAGGGGAGACCCAGTACTTC. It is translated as CASSYSWKGETQYF.

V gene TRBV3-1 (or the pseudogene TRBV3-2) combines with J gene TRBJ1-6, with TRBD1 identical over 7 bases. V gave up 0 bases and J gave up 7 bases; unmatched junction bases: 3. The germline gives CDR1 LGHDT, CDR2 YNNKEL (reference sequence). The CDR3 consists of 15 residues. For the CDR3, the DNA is TGTGCCAGCAGCCAAGAAACAGGGGCAAATTCACCCCTCCACTTT. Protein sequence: CASSQETGANSPLHF.

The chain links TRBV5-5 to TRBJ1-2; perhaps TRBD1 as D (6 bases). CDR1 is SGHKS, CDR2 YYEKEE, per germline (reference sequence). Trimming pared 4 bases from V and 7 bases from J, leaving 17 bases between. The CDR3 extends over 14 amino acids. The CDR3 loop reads CASSQVGGSGGYTF. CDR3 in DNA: TGTGCCAGCAGCCAAGTCGGGGGCTCGGGTGGCTACACCTTC.

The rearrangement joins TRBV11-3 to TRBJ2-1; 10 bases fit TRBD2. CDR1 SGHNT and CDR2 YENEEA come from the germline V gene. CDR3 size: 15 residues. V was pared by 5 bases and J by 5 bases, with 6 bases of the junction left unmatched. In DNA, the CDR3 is TGTGCCAGCAGCCATTTAGCGGGGGGAAACAATGAGCAGTTCTTC. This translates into CASSHLAGGNNEQFF.

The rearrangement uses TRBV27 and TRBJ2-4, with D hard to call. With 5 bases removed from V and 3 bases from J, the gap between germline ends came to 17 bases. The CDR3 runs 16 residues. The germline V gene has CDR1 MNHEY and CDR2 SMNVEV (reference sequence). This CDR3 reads CASSTRMLKDKNIQYF. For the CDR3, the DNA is TGTGCCAGCAGTACCAGGATGCTAAAGGACAAAAACATTCAGTACTTC.

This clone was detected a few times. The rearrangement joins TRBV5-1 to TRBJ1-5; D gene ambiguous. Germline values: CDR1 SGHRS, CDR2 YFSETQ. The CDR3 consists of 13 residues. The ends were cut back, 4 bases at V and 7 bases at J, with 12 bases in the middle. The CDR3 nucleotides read TGCGCCAGCAGCATTGGAAAGGGACAGCCCCAGCATTTT. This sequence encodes CASSIGKGQPQHF.

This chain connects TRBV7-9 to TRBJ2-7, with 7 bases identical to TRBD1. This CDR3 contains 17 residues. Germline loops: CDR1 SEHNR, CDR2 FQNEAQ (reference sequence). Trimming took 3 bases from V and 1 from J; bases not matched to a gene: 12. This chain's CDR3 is CASSFGLGAGGSYEQYF. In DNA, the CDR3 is TGTGCCAGCAGCTTCGGTCTGGGGGCAGGGGGTTCCTACGAGCAGTACTTC.

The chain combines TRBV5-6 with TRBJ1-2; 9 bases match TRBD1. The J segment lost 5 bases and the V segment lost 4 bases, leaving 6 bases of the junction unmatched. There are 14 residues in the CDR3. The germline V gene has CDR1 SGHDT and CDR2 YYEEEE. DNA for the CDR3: TGTGCCAGCAGCAATGGGACAGGGCCTTATGGCTACACCTTC. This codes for CASSNGTGPYGYTF.

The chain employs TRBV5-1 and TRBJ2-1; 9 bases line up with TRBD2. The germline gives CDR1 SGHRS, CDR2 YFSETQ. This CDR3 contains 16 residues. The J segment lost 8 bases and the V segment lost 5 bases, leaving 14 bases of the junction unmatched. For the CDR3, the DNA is TGCGCCAGCAGTCGGTTAGCGGGAGTAATACGGGATGAGCAGTTCTTC. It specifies CASSRLAGVIRDEQFF.

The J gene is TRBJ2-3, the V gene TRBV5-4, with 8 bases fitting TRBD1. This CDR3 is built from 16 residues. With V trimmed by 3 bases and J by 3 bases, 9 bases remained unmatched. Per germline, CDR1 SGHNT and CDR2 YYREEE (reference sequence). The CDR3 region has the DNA TGTGCCAGCAGCTCGAAGACAGGGGTGAGGACAGATACGCAGTATTTT. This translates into CASSSKTGVRTDTQYF. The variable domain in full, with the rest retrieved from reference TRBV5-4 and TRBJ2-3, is ETGVTQSPTHLIKTRGQQVTLRCSSQSGHNTVSWYQQALGQGPQFIFQYYREEENGRGNFPPRFSGLQFPNYSSELNVNALELDDSALYLCASSSKTGVRTDTQYFGPGTRLTVL.

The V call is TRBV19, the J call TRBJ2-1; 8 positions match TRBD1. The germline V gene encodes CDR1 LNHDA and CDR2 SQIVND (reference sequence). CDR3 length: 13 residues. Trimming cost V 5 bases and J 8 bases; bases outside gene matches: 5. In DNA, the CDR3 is TGTGCCAGTAGTGAGGACAGGGAAGATGAGCAGTTCTTC. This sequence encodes CASSEDREDEQFF.

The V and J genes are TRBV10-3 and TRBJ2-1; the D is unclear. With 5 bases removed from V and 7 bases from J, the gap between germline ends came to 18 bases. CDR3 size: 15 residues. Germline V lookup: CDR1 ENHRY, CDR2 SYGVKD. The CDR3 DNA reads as TGTGCCATCAGTCGGCAGCTTGATATTGTAAATGAGCAGTTCTTC. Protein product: CAISRQLDIVNEQFF.

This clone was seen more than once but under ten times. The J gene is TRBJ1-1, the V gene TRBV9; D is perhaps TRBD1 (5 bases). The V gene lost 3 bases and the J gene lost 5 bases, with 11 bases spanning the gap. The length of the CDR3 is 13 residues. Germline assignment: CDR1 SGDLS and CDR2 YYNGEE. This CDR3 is CASSGDEGTEAFF. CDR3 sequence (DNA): TGTGCCAGCAGCGGAGATGAGGGGACTGAAGCTTTCTTT. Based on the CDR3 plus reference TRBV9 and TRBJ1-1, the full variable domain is DSGVTQTPKHLITATGQRVTLRCSPRSGDLSVYWYQQSLDQGLQFLIQYYNGEERAKGNILERFSAQQFPDLHSELNLSSLELGDSALYFCASSGDEGTEAFFGQGTRLTVV.

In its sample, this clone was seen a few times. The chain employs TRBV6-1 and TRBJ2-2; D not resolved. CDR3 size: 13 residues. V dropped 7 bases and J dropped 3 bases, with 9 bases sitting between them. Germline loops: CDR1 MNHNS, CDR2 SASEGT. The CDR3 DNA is TGTGCCAGCAATGGGAAATACACCGGGGAGCTGTTTTTT. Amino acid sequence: CASNGKYTGELFF.

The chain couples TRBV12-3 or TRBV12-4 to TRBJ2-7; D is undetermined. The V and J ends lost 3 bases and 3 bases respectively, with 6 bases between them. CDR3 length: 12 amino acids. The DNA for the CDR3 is TGTGCCAGCAGTTTCTCACACTACGAGCAGTACTTC. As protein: CASSFSHYEQYF.